This record looks at one TCR beta chain sequence and its context. Its antigen is still unknown. Other DNA sequences of this sample code for an identical CDR3. The sample comes from a study of shared clonotypes between healthy human individuals. None of the donors, who were healthy HIV-negative adults, had recently had acute infections or vaccinations. It was into CD45RA+ naive and CD45RA-negative memory subsets that the CD4+ cells were split. The length of the CDR3 is 13 residues. The V gene's germline CDR1 is KGHSH and CDR2 LQKENI. V was trimmed by 0 bases and J by 1 base, leaving 3 bases between them. Study results and caveats: In a handful of donors, around 5.5% of naive CD4 clonotypes appeared in common. Relative to memory subsets, naive subsets generally showed larger estimated richness.

Sequencing was performed with immunoSEQ multiplex PCR; in TCRdb, only in-frame clones are kept and a portion is missing. This repertoire shows roughly 2.4 million clones, approximately 96% found once; its top ten account for roughly 0.13%. V gene TRBV18 combines with J gene TRBJ1-2; unclear D gene. The sequence derives from a man in his late teens or twenties in good health. Sequenced material: naive CD4+ T cells sorted from blood. Subset indicated: CD45RA+ positively selected. CDR3 in amino acids: CASSPPSNYGYTF. The CDR3 nucleotides read TGTGCCAGCTCACCACCGAGTAACTATGGCTACACCTTC. The full variable domain, completed using reference TRBV18 and TRBJ1-2, is NAGVMQNPRHLVRRRGQEARLRCSPMKGHSHVYWYRQLPEEGLKFMVYLQKENIIDESGMPKERFSAEFPKEGPSILRIQQVVRGDSAAYFCASSPPSNYGYTFGSGTRLTVV.